The 5 T cell receptor beta chains presented below share a single source sample, sequenced in a study of glioma-infiltrating T cells after dendritic cell vaccination (dated by TCRdb to the mid-2010s). The sample's time point label, decoded: after dendritic cell vaccination, including at tumor progression/relapse. The library was obtained by the immunoSEQ multiplex PCR assay. The table was pulled from immuneACCESS by TCRdb, which kept in-frame rearrangements only. Such tables lose some clones; where checked, under half of the loss comes from unresolved V genes, and the rest has no known cause. The sample contains roughly 87,000 clones, around 86% of them found a single time. The ten largest clones take up about 6.8% of the sample. The sequencing here drew on blood, taken after dendritic cell vaccination. These receptors were taken from a human donor with glioblastoma.

The J gene is TRBJ1-5, the V gene TRBV4-1, with D tentatively TRBD1 (6 bases). V was trimmed by 4 bases and J by 2 bases, leaving 9 bases between them. This CDR3 contains 14 residues. CDR1 and CDR2 (germline): MGHRA, YSYEKL. The CDR3 is CASSPSGGNQPQHF. The CDR3 DNA reads TGCGCCAGCAGCCCGTCAGGGGGCAATCAGCCCCAGCATTTT.

This chain connects TRBV9 to TRBJ1-3, with 7 bases matching TRBD1. Germline V gene sequence: CDR1 SGDLS, CDR2 YYNGEE. V dropped 3 bases and J dropped 3; count of bases not matched to a gene: 6. This CDR3 region has 15 residues. CDR3 DNA: TGTGCCAGCAGCGGTGGACAGGCCCATGGAAACACCATATATTTT. Protein product: CASSGGQAHGNTIYF.

The CDR3 is CASSTQGDWETQYF. For the CDR3, the DNA is TGTGCCAGCAGTACACAGGGAGATTGGGAGACCCAGTACTTC. V usage is TRBV25-1 and J usage is TRBJ2-5; TRBD1 might be the D (6 bases). Trimming took 5 bases from V and 5 from J, leaving 15 bases between them. The germline V gene encodes CDR1 MGHDK and CDR2 SYGVNS. This CDR3 has 14 amino acids.

The J gene is TRBJ1-1, the V gene TRBV6-1; TRBD1 agrees at 7 bases. CDR1 MNHNS and CDR2 SASEGT come from the germline V gene. This CDR3 comprises 15 residues. With 0 bases clipped from V and 4 bases from J, the junction kept 5 bases outside the gene matches. In DNA form, the CDR3 reads TGTGCCAGCAGTGAAGCTGTGACAGGGATCACTGAAGCTTTCTTT. Its translation: CASSEAVTGITEAFF.

This clone has more than one count but fewer than ten. The gene calls are TRBV2 and TRBJ1-5, with D hard to call. Germline V gene sequence: CDR1 SNHLY, CDR2 FYNNEI. V was trimmed by 6 bases and J by 3 bases, leaving 6 bases between them. The CDR3 is 12 amino acids. CDR3 loop: CASRQYNQPQHF. The CDR3 DNA is TGTGCCAGCAGACAGTACAATCAGCCCCAGCATTTT. Complete variable domain (other parts from reference TRBV2 and TRBJ1-5): EPEVTQTPSHQVTQMGQEVILRCVPISNHLYFYWYRQILGQKVEFLVSFYNNEISEKSEIFDDQFSVERPDGSNFTLKIRSTKLEDSAMYFCASRQYNQPQHFGDGTRLSIL.